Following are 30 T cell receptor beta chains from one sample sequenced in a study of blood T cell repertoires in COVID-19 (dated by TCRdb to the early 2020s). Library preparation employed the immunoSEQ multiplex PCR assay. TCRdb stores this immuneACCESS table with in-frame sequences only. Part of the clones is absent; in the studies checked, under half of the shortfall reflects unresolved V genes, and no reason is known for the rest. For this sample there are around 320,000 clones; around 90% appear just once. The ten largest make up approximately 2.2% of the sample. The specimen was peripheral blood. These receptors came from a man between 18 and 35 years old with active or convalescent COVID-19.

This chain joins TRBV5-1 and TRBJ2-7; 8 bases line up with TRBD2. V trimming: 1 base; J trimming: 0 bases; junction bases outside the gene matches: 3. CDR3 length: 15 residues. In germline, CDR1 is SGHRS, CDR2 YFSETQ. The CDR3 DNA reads TGCGCCAGCAGCTTGCTTGGGACTAGCTCCTACGAGCAGTACTTC. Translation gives CASSLLGTSSYEQYF.

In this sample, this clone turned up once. The CDR3 sequence is CASSLGTGDTGELFF. The CDR3, as DNA: TGCGCCAGCAGCTTGGGGACAGGGGACACCGGGGAGCTGTTTTTT. This chain links TRBV5-1 with TRBJ2-2, with 9 bases aligning to TRBD1. V shed 0 bases, J shed 3 bases, and the junction held 0 bases outside the gene matches. This CDR3 has 15 residues. CDR1 SGHRS and CDR2 YFSETQ come from the germline V gene. The full variable domain, in which reference TRBV5-1 and TRBJ2-2 provide the parts outside the CDR3, is KAGVTQTPRYLIKTRGQQVTLSCSPISGHRSVSWYQQTPGQGLQFLFEYFSETQRNKGNFPGRFSGRQFSNSRSEMNVSTLELGDSALYLCASSLGTGDTGELFFGEGSRLTVL.

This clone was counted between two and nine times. The CDR3 nucleotides read TGTGCCAGCTCACCACGGATAGGCGCCAGGGTGTGTGAAAAACTGTTTTTT. Encoded protein: CASSPRIGARVCEKLFF. V gene TRBV18 combines with J gene TRBJ1-4; possibly TRBD1 for D (5 bases). Germline-derived CDR1 and CDR2 are KGHSH and LQKENI. Trimming took 1 base from V and 7 from J, leaving 19 bases between them. CDR3 length equals 17 residues.

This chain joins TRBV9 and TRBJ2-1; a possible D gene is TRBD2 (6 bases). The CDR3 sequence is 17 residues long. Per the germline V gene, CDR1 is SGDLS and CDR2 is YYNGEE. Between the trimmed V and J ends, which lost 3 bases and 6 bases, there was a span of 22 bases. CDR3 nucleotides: TGTGCCAGCAGCGCTCCCCCCGGCGGGGCGGGTAGCAATGAGCAGTTCTTC. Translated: CASSAPPGGAGSNEQFF.

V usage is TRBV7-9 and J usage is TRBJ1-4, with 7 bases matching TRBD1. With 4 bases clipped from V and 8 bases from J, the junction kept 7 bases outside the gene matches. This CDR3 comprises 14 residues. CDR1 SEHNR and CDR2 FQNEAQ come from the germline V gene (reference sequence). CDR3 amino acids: CASSSDRAGEKLFF. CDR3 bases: TGTGCCAGCAGCTCAGACAGGGCCGGAGAAAAACTGTTTTTT.

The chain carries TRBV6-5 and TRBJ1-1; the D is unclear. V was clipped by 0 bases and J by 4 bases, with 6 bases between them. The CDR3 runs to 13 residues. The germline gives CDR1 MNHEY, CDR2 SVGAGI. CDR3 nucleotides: TGTGCCAGCAGTTACTCCCGTTCCACTGAAGCTTTCTTT. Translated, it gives CASSYSRSTEAFF.

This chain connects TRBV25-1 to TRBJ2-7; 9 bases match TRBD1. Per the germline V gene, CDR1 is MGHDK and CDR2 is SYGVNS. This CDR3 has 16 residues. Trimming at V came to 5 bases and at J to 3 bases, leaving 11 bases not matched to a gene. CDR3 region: CASSPRLGQGVYEQYF. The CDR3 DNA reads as TGTGCCAGCAGTCCCCGTTTGGGACAGGGAGTCTACGAGCAGTACTTC.

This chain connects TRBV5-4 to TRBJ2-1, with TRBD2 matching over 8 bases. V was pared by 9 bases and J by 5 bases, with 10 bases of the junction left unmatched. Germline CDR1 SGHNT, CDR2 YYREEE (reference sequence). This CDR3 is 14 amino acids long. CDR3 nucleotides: TGTGCCACCTCGGGGGGAGCGGGGGACAATGAGCAGTTCTTC. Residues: CATSGGAGDNEQFF.

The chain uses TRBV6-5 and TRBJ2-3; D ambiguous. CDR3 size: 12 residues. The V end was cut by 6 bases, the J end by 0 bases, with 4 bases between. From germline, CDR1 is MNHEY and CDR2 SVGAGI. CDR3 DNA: TGTGCCAGCAGATCTAGCACAGATACGCAGTATTTT. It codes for CASRSSTDTQYF.

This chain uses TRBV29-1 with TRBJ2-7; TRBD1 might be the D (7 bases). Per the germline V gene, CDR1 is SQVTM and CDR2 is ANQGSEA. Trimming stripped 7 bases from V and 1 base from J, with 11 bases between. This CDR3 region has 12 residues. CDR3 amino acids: CSAGDSSYEQYF. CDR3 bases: TGCAGCGCGGGGGACAGTTCCTACGAGCAGTACTTC.

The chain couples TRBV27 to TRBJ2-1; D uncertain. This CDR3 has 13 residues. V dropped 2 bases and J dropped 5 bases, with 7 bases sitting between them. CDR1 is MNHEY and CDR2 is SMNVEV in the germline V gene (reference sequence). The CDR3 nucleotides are TGTGCCAGCAGTTTAACTCTCCACAATGAGCAGTTCTTC. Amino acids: CASSLTLHNEQFF.

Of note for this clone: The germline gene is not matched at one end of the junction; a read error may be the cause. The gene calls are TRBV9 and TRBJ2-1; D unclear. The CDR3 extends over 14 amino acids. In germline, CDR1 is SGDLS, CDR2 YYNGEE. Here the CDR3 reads CAGSPLEFPNEQFF. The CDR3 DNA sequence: TGTGCCGGCAGCCCCCTAGAGTTCCCTAATGAGCAGTTCTTC.

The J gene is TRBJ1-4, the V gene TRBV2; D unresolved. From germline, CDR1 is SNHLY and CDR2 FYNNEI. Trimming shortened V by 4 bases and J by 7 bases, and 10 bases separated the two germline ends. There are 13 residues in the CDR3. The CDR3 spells CASSGADREKLFF. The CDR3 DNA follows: TGTGCCAGCAGTGGGGCAGACCGTGAAAAACTGTTTTTT.

CDR3 nucleotide sequence: TGTGCCAGTAGTATGCGGGGACAGACCTACGAGCAGTACTTC. It specifies CASSMRGQTYEQYF. The chain uses TRBV19 and TRBJ2-7; D perhaps matches TRBD1 (7 bases). The CDR3 is 14 amino acids. Germline loops: CDR1 LNHDA, CDR2 SQIVND (reference sequence). Trimming shortened V by 3 bases and J by 2 bases, and 11 bases separated the two germline ends. The whole variable domain, filled in from reference TRBV19 and TRBJ2-7, reads DGGITQSPKYLFRKEGQNVTLSCEQNLNHDAMYWYRQDPGQGLRLIYYSQIVNDFQKGDIAEGYSVSREKKESFPLTVTSAQKNPTAFYLCASSMRGQTYEQYFGPGTRLTVT.

Written as DNA, the CDR3 is TGTGCCACCAGCTTGGATGGGGCCTCCACAGATACGCAGTATTTT. Amino acid sequence: CATSLDGASTDTQYF. V usage is TRBV15 and J usage is TRBJ2-3, with D tentatively TRBD1 (5 bases). CDR1 is LNHNV, CDR2 YYDKDF, per germline (reference sequence). Trimming pared 5 bases from V and 2 bases from J, leaving 14 bases between. The CDR3 is 15 residues long.

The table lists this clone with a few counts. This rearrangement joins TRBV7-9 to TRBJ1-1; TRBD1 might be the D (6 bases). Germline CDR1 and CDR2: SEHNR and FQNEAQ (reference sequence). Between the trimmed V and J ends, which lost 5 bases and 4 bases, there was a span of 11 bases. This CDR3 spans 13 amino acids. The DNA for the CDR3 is TGTGCCAGCAGCACACAGGGTGGCACTGAAGCTTTCTTT. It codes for CASSTQGGTEAFF.

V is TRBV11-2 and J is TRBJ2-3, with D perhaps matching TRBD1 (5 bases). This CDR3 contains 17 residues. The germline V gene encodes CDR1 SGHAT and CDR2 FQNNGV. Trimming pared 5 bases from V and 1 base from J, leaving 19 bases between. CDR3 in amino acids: CASSLVPSRGRTDTQYF. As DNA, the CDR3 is TGTGCCAGCAGCCTAGTCCCCTCTAGGGGCCGCACAGATACGCAGTATTTT.

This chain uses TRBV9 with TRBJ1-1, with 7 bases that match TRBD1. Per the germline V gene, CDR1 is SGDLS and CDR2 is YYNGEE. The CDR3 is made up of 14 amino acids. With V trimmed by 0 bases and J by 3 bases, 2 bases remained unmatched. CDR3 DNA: TGTGCCAGCAGCGTAGGTACAGGGGACACTGAAGCTTTCTTT. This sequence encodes CASSVGTGDTEAFF.

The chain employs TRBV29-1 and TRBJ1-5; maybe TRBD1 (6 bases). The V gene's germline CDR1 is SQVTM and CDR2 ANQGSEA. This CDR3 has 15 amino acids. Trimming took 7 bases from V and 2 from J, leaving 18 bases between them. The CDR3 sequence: CSGRAGVRGNQPQHF. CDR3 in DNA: TGCAGCGGCAGGGCAGGGGTGCGCGGCAATCAGCCCCAGCATTTT. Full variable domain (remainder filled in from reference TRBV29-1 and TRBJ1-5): SAVISQKPSRDICQRGTSLTIQCQVDSQVTMMFWYRQQPGQSLTLIATANQGSEATYESGFVIDKFPISRPNLTFSTLTVSNMSPEDSSIYLCSGRAGVRGNQPQHFGDGTRLSIL.

Here the CDR3 reads CASSSPIRDTVDTQYF. In nucleotides, the CDR3 is TGTGCCAGCAGTTCACCCATTCGGGACACGGTGGATACGCAGTATTTT. The chain carries TRBV28 and TRBJ2-3, with D perhaps matching TRBD1 (6 bases). The V end lost 4 bases, the J end lost 6 bases, and 20 bases lay between the germline ends. Germline CDR1 reads MDHEN; CDR2 reads SYDVKM. CDR3 length equals 16 residues.

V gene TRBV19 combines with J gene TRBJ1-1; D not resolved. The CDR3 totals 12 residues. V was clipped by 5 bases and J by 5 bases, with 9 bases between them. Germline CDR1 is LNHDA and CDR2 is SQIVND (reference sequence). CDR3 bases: TGTGCCAGTAGTTCCGGGAAAACTGAAGCTTTCTTT. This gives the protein CASSSGKTEAFF.

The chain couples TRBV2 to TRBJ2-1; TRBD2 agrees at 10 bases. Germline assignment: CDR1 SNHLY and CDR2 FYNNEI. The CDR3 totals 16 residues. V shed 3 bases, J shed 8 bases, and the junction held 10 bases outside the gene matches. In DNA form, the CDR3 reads TGTGCCAGCAGTGAGGGGGCTAGCGGGAGTCTCTATGAGCAGTTCTTC. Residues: CASSEGASGSLYEQFF.

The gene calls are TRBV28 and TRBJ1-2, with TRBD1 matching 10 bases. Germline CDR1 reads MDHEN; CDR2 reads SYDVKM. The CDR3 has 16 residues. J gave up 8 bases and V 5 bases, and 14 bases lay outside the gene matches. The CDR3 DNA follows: TGTGCCAGCAGTCTATACCGGGACAGGGGTGAGCGGGGCTACACCTTC. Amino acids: CASSLYRDRGERGYTF.

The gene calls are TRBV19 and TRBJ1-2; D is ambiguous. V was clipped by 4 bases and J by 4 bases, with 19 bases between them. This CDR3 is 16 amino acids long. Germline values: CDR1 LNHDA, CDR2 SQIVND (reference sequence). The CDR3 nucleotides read TGTGCCAGTAGTACCTTAGCCTATGATGAGATCTATGGCTACACCTTC. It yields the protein CASSTLAYDEIYGYTF.

The CDR3 DNA follows: TGTGCCAGCAGCGTAGCTTCGCTAGCGGACTACTACAATGAGCAGTTCTTC. This translates into CASSVASLADYYNEQFF. The J gene is TRBJ2-1, the V gene TRBV9, with TRBD2 matching over 7 bases. V lost 0 bases and J lost 3; bases outside the gene matches: 9. The CDR3 is 17 amino acids. The germline gives CDR1 SGDLS, CDR2 YYNGEE.

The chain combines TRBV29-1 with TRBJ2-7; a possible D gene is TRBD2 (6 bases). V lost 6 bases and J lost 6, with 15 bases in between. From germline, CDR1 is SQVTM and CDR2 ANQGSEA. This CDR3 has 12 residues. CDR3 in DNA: TGCAGCGTAATCCGGGAGCAGGGCGAGCAGTACTTC. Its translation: CSVIREQGEQYF.

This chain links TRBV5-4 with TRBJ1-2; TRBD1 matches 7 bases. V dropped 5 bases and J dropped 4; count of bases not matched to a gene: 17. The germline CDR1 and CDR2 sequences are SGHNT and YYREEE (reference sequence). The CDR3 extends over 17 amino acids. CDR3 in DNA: TGTGCCAGCAGTTCCGGGACAGTACCGGGGGAAACCTATGGCTACACCTTC. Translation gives CASSSGTVPGETYGYTF.

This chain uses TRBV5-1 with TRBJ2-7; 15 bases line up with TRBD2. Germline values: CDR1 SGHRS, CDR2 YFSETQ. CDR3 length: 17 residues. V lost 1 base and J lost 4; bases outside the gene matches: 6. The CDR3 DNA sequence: TGCGCCAGCAGCTTGACTGGGACTAGCGGGAGGCCTTACGAGCAGTACTTC. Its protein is CASSLTGTSGRPYEQYF. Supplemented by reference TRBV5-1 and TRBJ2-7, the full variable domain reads KAGVTQTPRYLIKTRGQQVTLSCSPISGHRSVSWYQQTPGQGLQFLFEYFSETQRNKGNFPGRFSGRQFSNSRSEMNVSTLELGDSALYLCASSLTGTSGRPYEQYFGPGTRLTVT.

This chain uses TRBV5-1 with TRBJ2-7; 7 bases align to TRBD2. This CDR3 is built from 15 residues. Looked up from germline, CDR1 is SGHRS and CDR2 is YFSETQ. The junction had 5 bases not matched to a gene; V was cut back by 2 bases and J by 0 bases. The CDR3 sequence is CASSFGGGSSYEQYF. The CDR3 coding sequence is TGCGCCAGCAGCTTCGGGGGAGGGAGCTCCTACGAGCAGTACTTC.

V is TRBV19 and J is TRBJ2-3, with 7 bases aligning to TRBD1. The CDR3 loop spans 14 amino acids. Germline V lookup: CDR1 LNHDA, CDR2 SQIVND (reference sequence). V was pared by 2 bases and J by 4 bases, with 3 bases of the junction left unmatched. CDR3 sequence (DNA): TGTGCCAGTAGTATACGAGGGGGCGCAGATACGCAGTATTTT. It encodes CASSIRGGADTQYF.